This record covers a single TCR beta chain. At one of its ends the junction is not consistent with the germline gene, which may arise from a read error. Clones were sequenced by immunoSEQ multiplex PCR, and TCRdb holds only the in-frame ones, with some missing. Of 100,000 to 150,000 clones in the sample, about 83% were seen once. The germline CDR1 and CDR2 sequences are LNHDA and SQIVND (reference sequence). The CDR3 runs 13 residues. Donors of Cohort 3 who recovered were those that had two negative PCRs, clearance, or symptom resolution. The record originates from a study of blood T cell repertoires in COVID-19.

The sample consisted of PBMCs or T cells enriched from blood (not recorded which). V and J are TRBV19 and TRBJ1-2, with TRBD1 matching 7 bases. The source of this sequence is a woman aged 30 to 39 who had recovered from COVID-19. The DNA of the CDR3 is TGTGCCAGTAGTATAGATCCGGGCGGGACAGAGAACTTC. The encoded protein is CASSIDPGGTENF.